These T cell receptor beta chains were read from a single sample in a study of cytomegalovirus exposure and HLA in healthy donors. Profiled with immunoSEQ multiplex PCR; TCRdb holds only in-frame clones, not every one. The repertoire consists of about 130,000 clones, with roughly nine tenths occurring once and the leading ten covering approximately 9.2%. The source material was PBMCs. The receptors derive from a young woman in good health and CMV-seropositive. Each CDR3 is given with its conserved first and last residue. A D gene is named only where the DNA matches it firmly. Expanded clones get a size class; other rows say once, few or many, or leave the size out.

TRBV5-4,TRBJ2-1,.,.,CASSLQNSYNEQFF,TGTGCCAGCAGTTTGCAAAATTCCTACAATGAGCAGTTCTTC
TRBV5-6,TRBJ1-1,TRBD1,.,CASSFRDRAMNTEAFF,TGTGCCAGCAGCTTTCGGGACAGGGCTATGAACACTGAAGCTTTCTTT
TRBV6-5,TRBJ2-7,TRBD2,.,CASSFRTSGGYEQYF,TGTGCCAGCAGCTTCCGGACTAGCGGGGGCTACGAGCAGTACTTC
TRBV27,TRBJ1-4,.,.,CASSLSLSGGGVEKLFF,TGTGCCAGCAGTTTATCCTTATCCGGGGGAGGGGTCGAAAAACTGTTTTTT
TRBV18,TRBJ2-7,.,.,CASSPKQNSYEQYF,TGTGCCAGCTCACCAAAACAGAATTCCTACGAGCAGTACTTC
TRBV2,TRBJ1-5,TRBD1,.,CASREDRVGNQPQHF,TGTGCCAGCAGAGAGGACAGGGTTGGTAATCAGCCCCAGCATTTT
TRBV11-2,TRBJ2-7,TRBD1,once,CASSPLTGFIHEQYF,TGTGCCAGCAGCCCACTGACAGGGTTTATTCACGAGCAGTACTTC
TRBV28,TRBJ2-7,.,.,CASNNEQYF,TGTGCCAGCAACAACGAGCAGTACTTC
TRBV5-4,TRBJ2-2,TRBD1,.,CASSPGGFDRALSGELFF,TGTGCCAGCAGCCCCGGTGGGTTCGACAGGGCCCTCTCCGGGGAGCTGTTTTTT
TRBV5-1,TRBJ2-5,TRBD2,.,CASSLRTSGGGETQYF,TGCGCCAGCAGCCTACGGACTAGCGGGGGTGGGGAGACCCAGTACTTC
TRBV27,TRBJ2-1,TRBD2,.,CASSSVSGGSYNEQFF,TGTGCCAGCAGTTCAGTTAGCGGGGGCTCCTACAATGAGCAGTTCTTC
TRBV5-1,TRBJ2-7,TRBD1,.,CASSLAGTGHEQYF,TGCGCCAGCAGCTTGGCTGGGACAGGCCACGAGCAGTACTTC
TRBV18,TRBJ2-3,TRBD1,.,CASSLTGGTDTQYF,TGTGCCAGCTCACTAACAGGGGGCACAGATACGCAGTATTTT
TRBV27,TRBJ1-6,.,few,CASRQGVGSPLHF,TGTGCCAGCAGACAGGGTGTCGGTTCACCCCTCCACTTT
TRBV28,TRBJ2-3,.,.,CASSLQGRDTQYF,TGTGCCAGCAGTTTACAGGGGCGGGATACGCAGTATTTT
TRBV30,TRBJ2-7,TRBD1,.,CAWSVGQGFEQYF,TGTGCCTGGAGTGTGGGACAGGGGTTCGAGCAGTACTTC
TRBV28,TRBJ2-5,.,once,CASSPQGGGTQYF,TGTGCCAGCAGTCCACAGGGTGGGGGGACCCAGTACTTC
TRBV5-5,TRBJ2-7,TRBD1,.,CASSTSAGTGDAYEQYF,TGTGCCAGCAGCACATCGGCCGGGACAGGGGATGCCTACGAGCAGTACTTC
TRBV7-9,TRBJ2-5,.,.,CASSLGAWETQYF,TGTGCCAGCAGCTTAGGGGCGTGGGAGACCCAGTACTTC
TRBV4-2,TRBJ2-5,.,.,CASSQDLGQQETQYF,TGTGCCAGCAGCCAAGATTTAGGACAGCAAGAGACCCAGTACTTC
TRBV10-3,TRBJ1-2,TRBD1,.,CAIYPGQGYYGYTF,TGTGCCATTTATCCCGGACAGGGGTACTATGGCTACACCTTC
TRBV19,TRBJ1-5,.,.,CASNLQPQHF,TGTGCCAGTAATCTGCAGCCCCAGCATTTT
TRBV5-4,TRBJ2-7,.,.,CASSRPQGGAYEQYF,TGTGCCAGCAGCCGTCCGCAGGGGGGAGCCTACGAGCAGTACTTC
TRBV6-1,TRBJ1-3,.,once,CAGATEGSTGNTIYF,TGTGCCGGCGCCACCGAGGGATCTACTGGAAACACCATATATTTT
TRBV6-4,TRBJ1-1,TRBD1,once,CASSPGGQGAVAFF,TGTGCCAGCAGCCCCGGGGGACAGGGGGCTGTTGCTTTCTTT
TRBV6-5,TRBJ2-1,.,.,CASSYSWGPDNEQFF,TGTGCCAGCAGTTACTCCTGGGGGCCCGACAATGAGCAGTTCTTC
TRBV5-6,TRBJ1-6,.,.,CASSELGGTYNSPLHF,TGTGCCAGCAGCGAACTGGGGGGAACCTATAATTCACCCCTCCACTTT
TRBV7-9,TRBJ2-3,.,.,CASSLELGDTQYF,TGTGCCAGCAGCTTAGAATTGGGCGATACGCAGTATTTT
TRBV25-1,TRBJ1-2,TRBD1,once,CASSDYVGDSSNYGYTF,TGTGCCAGCAGTGATTATGTAGGGGACAGTTCTAACTATGGCTACACCTTC
TRBV4-2,TRBJ2-7,TRBD2,once,CASSQEGLAGGLPYEQYF,TGTGCCAGCAGCCAAGAGGGACTAGCGGGGGGGCTTCCCTACGAGCAGTACTTC
TRBV11-2,TRBJ1-3,.,.,CASSWEAGSFSGNTIYF,TGTGCCAGCAGCTGGGAGGCTGGGTCCTTCTCTGGAAACACCATATATTTT
TRBV11-2,TRBJ1-1,TRBD1,.,CASSRRDRNTEAFF,TGTGCCAGCAGCCGCCGGGACAGGAACACTGAAGCTTTCTTT
TRBV5-4,TRBJ2-7,TRBD1,.,CASSTGQGRQRYF,TGTGCCAGCAGCACGGGACAGGGCCGGCAGCGGTACTTC
TRBV7-6,TRBJ2-1,TRBD2,.,CASTSGAGGINEQFF,TGTGCCAGCACGTCTGGAGCGGGGGGGATAAATGAGCAGTTCTTC
TRBV28,TRBJ2-5,TRBD2,.,CASSISGGAVETQYF,TGTGCCAGCAGTATTAGCGGGGGGGCCGTAGAGACCCAGTACTTC
TRBV6-6,TRBJ1-2,.,.,CASSWGGEGYTF,TGTGCCAGCAGTTGGGGGGGAGAGGGCTACACCTTC
TRBV12-2,TRBJ1-1,.,.,CASRFRGGIKAFF,TGTGCAAGTCGCTTTAGGGGCGGGATTAAGGCTTTCTTT
TRBV4-1,TRBJ2-4,TRBD1,.,CASSQEPLSQGDIQYF,TGCGCCAGCAGCCAAGAGCCCTTGTCGCAGGGGGACATTCAGTACTTC
TRBV6-1,TRBJ1-6,.,.,CASSEEEVGRFNSPLHF,TGTGCCAGCAGTGAAGAAGAGGTTGGTAGATTTAATTCACCCCTCCACTTT
TRBV27,TRBJ2-7,TRBD1,.,CASSLRQGYYEQYF,TGTGCCAGCAGTTTACGACAGGGCTACTACGAGCAGTACTTC
TRBV6-5,TRBJ1-2,TRBD1,.,CASSGGQSYYGYTF,TGTGCCAGCAGTGGGGGACAGAGCTACTATGGCTACACCTTC
TRBV7-9,TRBJ2-5,TRBD1,few,CASSFGLRQGTQYF,TGTGCCAGCAGCTTTGGTCTCCGACAGGGGACCCAGTACTTC
TRBV28,TRBJ2-5,.,.,CASSLSAQETQYF,TGTGCCAGCAGTTTGAGCGCCCAAGAGACCCAGTACTTC
TRBV25-1,TRBJ1-1,TRBD1,.,CASRSGTGGEGTEAFF,TGTGCCAGCAGGTCCGGGACAGGGGGTGAGGGCACTGAAGCTTTCTTT
TRBV15,TRBJ2-1,TRBD2,.,CATTEISGLYNEQFF,TGTGCCACCACAGAGATTAGCGGGCTCTACAATGAGCAGTTCTTC
TRBV4-1,TRBJ1-1,TRBD1,.,CASSQGNRGTEAFF,TGCGCCAGCAGCCAAGGAAACAGGGGAACTGAAGCTTTCTTT